These 19 T cell receptor beta chains came from one sample sequenced in a study of molecular identifiers for immune sequencing clone quantification. TCRdb used MiXCR to reprocess the PCR reads, holding one entry per CDR3 protein. The sample shows about 640,000 distinct CDR3 sequences, 15% to 20% of them seen only once. Sequencing was carried out using naive CD8+ T cells from blood, with Jurkat cell RNA spiked in. The subset was: FACS-sorted CD8+CD4-CCR7+CD45RA+ naive T cells. The source of these receptors is a human donor in good health. Some libraries in this study had Jurkat cell RNA spiked in.

Details on this clonotype: A much larger clone lies one base from this, so it may be a read error. The J gene is TRBJ2-1, the V gene TRBV19; 7 bases line up with TRBD2. Germline V gene lookup returns CDR1 LNHDA and CDR2 SQIVND (reference sequence). CDR3 length: 13 amino acids. CDR3 protein: CATGLTDYNGQFF. The DNA of the CDR3 is TGTGCCACGGGACTAACTGATTACAATGGGCAGTTCTTC.

The chain joins TRBV6-5 to TRBJ2-2; possible D gene TRBD1, 5 bases. Per the germline V gene, CDR1 is MNHEY and CDR2 is SVGAGI. Trimming removed 7 bases from V and 1 base from J, with 13 bases in between. The CDR3 totals 15 residues. The DNA of the CDR3 is TGTGCCAGCACCCCCGGCAGGGTGAACACCGGGGAGCTGTTTTTT. It encodes CASTPGRVNTGELFF.

The table lists this clonotype with many counts. The chain carries TRBV12-3 or TRBV12-4 and TRBJ1-5; D unclear. This CDR3 has 13 residues. V was clipped by 0 bases and J by 7 bases, with 7 bases between them. The CDR3 DNA reads as TGTGCCAGCAGTTTAGCGTTAGGCCAGCCCCAGCATTTT. Its translation: CASSLALGQPQHF.

This clonotype was recorded many times. The chain couples TRBV12-3 or TRBV12-4 to TRBJ2-3; D remains unclear. V shed 6 bases and J shed 0 bases, with 16 bases lying between them. This CDR3 is 16 amino acids long. CDR3 sequence reads: CASSYLKGPSTDTQYF. CDR3 bases: TGTGCCAGCAGCTATCTAAAAGGACCGAGCACAGATACGCAGTATTTT.

The rearrangement links TRBV20-1 to TRBJ2-5; 9 nucleotides agree with TRBD2. Germline trimming cut 4 bases from V and 3 bases from J; bases unmatched to any gene: 18. Germline lookup yields CDR1 DFQATT and CDR2 SNEGSKA (reference sequence). This CDR3 contains 18 residues. CDR3 residues: CSAKVAAQDSGGKETQYF. CDR3 DNA sequence: TGCAGTGCTAAGGTGGCCGCCCAGGATAGCGGGGGTAAAGAGACCCAGTACTTC.

Ten or more counts support this clonotype. V usage is TRBV18 and J usage is TRBJ2-3; 9 positions agree with TRBD1. Germline lookup yields CDR1 KGHSH and CDR2 LQKENI. The CDR3 loop spans 16 amino acids. After removal of 3 bases from V and 2 bases from J, the junction contained 6 bases not matched to a gene. Here the CDR3 DNA reads TGTGCCAGCTCACCGAAGAGGGACAGGGCCACAGATACGCAGTATTTT. Its protein is CASSPKRDRATDTQYF.

Comments on this clonotype: This may stem from a read error, because a much larger clone lies one nucleotide away. The genes are TRBV9 and TRBJ2-3; D is unclear. Germline assignment: CDR1 SGDLS and CDR2 YYNGEE. The V gene lost 4 bases and the J gene lost 4 bases, with 10 bases spanning the gap. CDR3 length: 13 residues. The CDR3 spells CASSPLNADTQYF. CDR3 DNA: TGTGCCAGCAGCCCCCTTAACGCAGATACGCAGTATTTT.

This clonotype was seen at least ten times. An end of the junction differs from the germline gene, which may be a read error. V gene TRBV28 combines with J gene TRBJ2-2; D tentatively fits TRBD1 or TRBD2 (6 bases each). CDR3 length: 18 amino acids. Per the germline V gene, CDR1 is MDHEN and CDR2 is SYDVKM. CDR3 DNA sequence: TGTGCCACCAGTTGGAGGGGGATGACCATTGGTTACACCGGGGAGCTGTTTTTT. Translating gives CATSWRGMTIGYTGELFF.

This clonotype was detected ten times or more. J is TRBJ1-2 and V is TRBV12-3 or TRBV12-4, with D unclear. The CDR3 consists of 13 residues. V dropped 1 base and J dropped 8 bases, with 11 bases sitting between them. CDR3 amino acids: CASSLVFAEGYTF. The DNA for the CDR3 is TGTGCCAGCAGTTTAGTTTTTGCTGAAGGCTACACCTTC.

This clonotype was observed at least ten times. The chain is built from TRBV25-1 and TRBJ2-1; possible D gene TRBD1, 6 bases. The CDR3 is 11 residues long. Deletions cut 7 bases from V and 9 bases from J, with 10 bases between. Germline V gene data show CDR1 as MGHDK and CDR2 as SYGVNS. The CDR3 protein is CASIQGSEQFF. The CDR3 DNA is TGTGCCAGCATTCAGGGGTCTGAGCAGTTCTTC.

This clonotype was counted many times. The CDR3: CASSLLGRTVYNEQFF. For the CDR3, the DNA is TGTGCCAGCAGCTTACTCGGAAGGACAGTGTACAATGAGCAGTTCTTC. This chain joins TRBV11-2 and TRBJ2-1; possibly TRBD1 for D (6 bases). The CDR3 extends over 16 amino acids. Germline CDR1 reads SGHAT; CDR2 reads FQNNGV. Trimming took off 2 bases at V and 4 bases at J, with 15 bases between the two ends.

This clonotype was seen a few times. V gene TRBV4-3 combines with J gene TRBJ2-7; unclear D gene. From germline, CDR1 is LGHNA and CDR2 YSLEER. V was shortened by 0 bases and J by 2 bases, with 14 bases between the two germline ends. This CDR3 comprises 16 residues. The CDR3 DNA is TGCGCCAGCAGCCAAGAAGACATAGTTGGCCCCTACGAGCAGTACTTC. Translated: CASSQEDIVGPYEQYF.

The V call is TRBV5-6, the J call TRBJ1-1; possibly TRBD1 for D (5 bases). CDR1 and CDR2 (germline): SGHDT, YYEEEE. The CDR3 runs 13 residues. V was pared by 0 bases and J by 5 bases, with 8 bases between. In DNA, the CDR3 is TGTGCCAGCAGCTTGGGGGACGTAACTGAAGCTTTCTTT. It encodes CASSLGDVTEAFF.

About this clonotype: Given a much more abundant clone one base away, this may be a read error. This chain links TRBV4-3 with TRBJ2-1; 10 positions agree with TRBD2. Germline CDR1 is LGHNA and CDR2 is YSLEER. With 4 bases clipped from V and 4 bases from J, the junction kept 10 bases outside the gene matches. This CDR3 is 17 amino acids long. The CDR3 DNA is TGCGCCAGCAGCCGGGATCTTGGACTAGCGGAATACAATGAGCAGTTCTTC. This codes for CASSRDLGLAEYNEQFF.

This clonotype was picked up many times. This rearrangement joins TRBV20-1 to TRBJ2-5, with D perhaps being TRBD1 or TRBD2 (5 bases each). The CDR3 is 16 amino acids. The V gene lost 4 bases and the J gene lost 1 base, with 19 bases spanning the gap. CDR1 is DFQATT, CDR2 SNEGSKA, per germline (reference sequence). The CDR3 here is CSATTTGTEIQETQYF. The CDR3 nucleotides read TGCAGTGCTACAACGACCGGGACCGAGATCCAAGAGACCCAGTACTTC.

This clonotype showed up many times. The chain employs TRBV5-1 and TRBJ2-5; the match to TRBD2 covers 8 bases. The CDR3 loop spans 16 amino acids. Germline-derived CDR1 and CDR2 are SGHRS and YFSETQ. Germline trimming cut 0 bases from V and 3 bases from J; bases unmatched to any gene: 7. The DNA of the CDR3 is TGCGCCAGCAGCTTGGCTCGAGCGGGAGATGAAGAGACCCAGTACTTC. It translates to CASSLARAGDEETQYF.

In its sample, this clonotype was seen many times. The rearrangement uses TRBV5-1 and TRBJ2-5; 10 positions match TRBD1. Germline V gene lookup returns CDR1 SGHRS and CDR2 YFSETQ. After removal of 8 bases from V and 3 bases from J, the junction contained 10 bases not matched to a gene. The CDR3 totals 15 residues. The CDR3 is CARKPRGQGKETQYF. CDR3 DNA: TGCGCCAGAAAACCTCGGGGACAGGGGAAAGAGACCCAGTACTTC.

Ten or more counts support this clonotype. V is TRBV5-1 and J is TRBJ1-1; D perhaps matches TRBD1 (6 bases). In germline, CDR1 is SGHRS, CDR2 YFSETQ. V lost 2 bases, J lost 2 bases, and 10 bases lay in between. This CDR3 comprises 14 residues. In DNA, the CDR3 is TGCGCCAGCAGCTTAGGACAGCAAAACACTGAAGCTTTCTTT. As protein: CASSLGQQNTEAFF. Filled out from reference TRBV5-1 and TRBJ1-1, the complete variable domain reads KAGVTQTPRYLIKTRGQQVTLSCSPISGHRSVSWYQQTPGQGLQFLFEYFSETQRNKGNFPGRFSGRQFSNSRSEMNVSTLELGDSALYLCASSLGQQNTEAFFGQGTRLTVV.

At least ten counts were recorded for this clonotype. The gene calls are TRBV5-6 and TRBJ1-5; D gene uncertain. The CDR3 runs to 13 residues. From germline, CDR1 is SGHDT and CDR2 YYEEEE. The germline V and J ends were trimmed by 4 bases and 6 bases, with 11 bases remaining between them. The CDR3: CASSPSPGQPQHF. Written as DNA, the CDR3 is TGTGCCAGCAGCCCCTCCCCCGGTCAGCCCCAGCATTTT.